The 16 T cell receptor beta chains listed next were all sequenced from one sample in a study of blood T cell repertoires in COVID-19. Assay: immunoSEQ multiplex PCR; the TCRdb copy retains only in-frame clones and omits some. The data show some 200,000 clones, about 86% seen once. Sequenced material: PBMCs or T cells enriched from blood (not recorded which). Every receptor here comes from a middle-aged woman with acute COVID-19.

The chain is built from TRBV7-2 and TRBJ1-6; D gene unclear. The CDR3 covers 16 residues. From germline, CDR1 is SGHTA and CDR2 FQGNSA. V lost 2 bases to trimming and J lost 0 bases, with 8 bases between them. The DNA for the CDR3 is TGTGCCAGCAGCTTAAACAGAATCTCCTATAATTCACCCCTCCACTTT. This encodes CASSLNRISYNSPLHF.

V usage is TRBV27 and J usage is TRBJ1-2, with D perhaps TRBD1 (6 bases). Deletions cut 2 bases from V and 7 bases from J, with 17 bases between. Germline-derived CDR1 and CDR2 are MNHEY and SMNVEV (reference sequence). The CDR3 loop spans 15 amino acids. In nucleotides, the CDR3 is TGTGCCAGCAGTTTAACAGGGAACCGACATTCTGGCTACACCTTC. Its protein product is CASSLTGNRHSGYTF.

The genes are TRBV19 and TRBJ1-2, with D uncertain. The germline gives CDR1 LNHDA, CDR2 SQIVND (reference sequence). The CDR3 covers 13 residues. V was shortened by 5 bases and J by 4 bases, with 11 bases between the two germline ends. Written as DNA, the CDR3 is TGTGCCAGTAGTCCCGCGGGTTCCTATGGCTACACCTTC. Encoded protein: CASSPAGSYGYTF. Drawing the rest from reference TRBV19 and TRBJ1-2, the complete variable domain is DGGITQSPKYLFRKEGQNVTLSCEQNLNHDAMYWYRQDPGQGLRLIYYSQIVNDFQKGDIAEGYSVSREKKESFPLTVTSAQKNPTAFYLCASSPAGSYGYTFGSGTRLTVV.

The V and J genes are TRBV11-1 and TRBJ2-5, with 9 bases that match TRBD2. There are 14 residues in the CDR3. J gave up 3 bases and V 4 bases, and 3 bases lay outside the gene matches. Per germline, CDR1 SGHAT and CDR2 FQDESV (reference sequence). The DNA for the CDR3 is TGTGCCAGCAGCTCCCGACTAGCGGAAGAGACCCAGTACTTC. Translating gives CASSSRLAEETQYF.

The genes are TRBV10-2 and TRBJ2-7, with 11 bases aligning to TRBD2. The trim removed 6 bases at V and 6 bases at J, leaving 4 bases unmatched. CDR1 is WSHSY and CDR2 is SAAADI in the germline V gene. The CDR3 has 13 residues. The CDR3 DNA reads TGCGCCAGCAGGGGGACTAGCGGAGGCGAGCAGTACTTC. Its protein product is CASRGTSGGEQYF.

The CDR3 coding sequence is TGCAGTGCTAGTCTAGCGGTGGATGGCTACGAGCAGTACTTC. Its translation: CSASLAVDGYEQYF. This rearrangement joins TRBV20-1 to TRBJ2-7; 7 bases match TRBD2. CDR3 length: 14 residues. In germline, CDR1 is DFQATT, CDR2 SNEGSKA (reference sequence). The V segment lost 3 bases and the J segment 3 bases; nucleotides outside the gene matches: 8.

V and J are TRBV5-4 and TRBJ2-5; the D is unclear. Germline-derived CDR1 and CDR2 are SGHNT and YYREEE (reference sequence). V dropped 0 bases and J dropped 3 bases, with 9 bases sitting between them. The CDR3 length is 14 residues. The CDR3: CASSLELREETQYF. The CDR3 DNA sequence: TGTGCCAGCAGCTTGGAACTCCGCGAAGAGACCCAGTACTTC.

This rearrangement joins TRBV7-6 to TRBJ1-4; TRBD1 agrees at 7 bases. This CDR3 has 18 amino acids. V lost 1 base, J lost 0 bases, and 8 bases stayed unmatched. Germline values: CDR1 SGHVS, CDR2 FNYEAQ. The CDR3 region has the DNA TGTGCCAGCAGCTTAGGAGCCGGGACAGCCCCAACTAATGAAAAACTGTTTTTT. Its protein is CASSLGAGTAPTNEKLFF.

The chain couples TRBV5-1 to TRBJ1-2; the match to TRBD1 covers 8 bases. Germline V gives CDR1 SGHRS, CDR2 YFSETQ. J lost 0 bases, V lost 1 base, and 2 bases had no gene match. This CDR3 is 15 amino acids long. The CDR3 reads CASSLQGQANYGYTF. The CDR3 DNA is TGCGCCAGCAGCTTGCAGGGACAGGCTAACTATGGCTACACCTTC.

The chain employs TRBV30 and TRBJ2-3; 10 nucleotides match TRBD2. The germline gives CDR1 GTSNPN, CDR2 SVGIG (reference sequence). With 2 bases clipped from V and 2 bases from J, the junction kept 10 bases outside the gene matches. The CDR3 spans 17 residues. The CDR3, as DNA: TGTGCCTGGAGTTCCCACAGCGGGGGGGCGACCACAGATACGCAGTATTTT. Translated: CAWSSHSGGATTDTQYF.

This chain links TRBV6-2 or TRBV6-3 with TRBJ2-7; the D is unclear. Trimming pared 0 bases from V and 3 bases from J, leaving 12 bases between. Germline V lookup: CDR1 MNHEY, CDR2 SVGEGT. The CDR3 contains 15 residues. In nucleotides, the CDR3 is TGTGCCAGCAGTTACTCGATGTCGCGAAGCTACGAGCAGTACTTC. Protein product: CASSYSMSRSYEQYF.

The V gene is TRBV7-3, the J gene TRBJ2-2; unclear D gene. CDR3 size: 13 residues. CDR1 SGHTA and CDR2 FQGTGA come from the germline V gene. Trimming pared 5 bases from V and 9 bases from J, leaving 13 bases between. The DNA of the CDR3 is TGTGCCAGCAGCGACATGCTAAGCCGGGAGCTGTTTTTT. Its translation: CASSDMLSRELFF.

The rearrangement joins TRBV5-1 to TRBJ2-7; D gene uncertain. The CDR3 contains 16 residues. Germline V gives CDR1 SGHRS, CDR2 YFSETQ. Trimming took off 0 bases at V and 2 bases at J, with 15 bases between the two ends. The DNA of the CDR3 is TGCGCCAGCAGCTTGGTGGAGATCGGAAGCGCCTACGAGCAGTACTTC. Translation gives CASSLVEIGSAYEQYF.

The V and J genes are TRBV28 and TRBJ2-3, with D possibly TRBD1 on 5 matching bases. Germline lookup yields CDR1 MDHEN and CDR2 SYDVKM. V lost 5 bases, J lost 0 bases, and 12 bases lay in between. The CDR3 contains 15 residues. The DNA of the CDR3 is TGTGCCAGCAGTCCCCCGGCAGGGAGCACAGATACGCAGTATTTT. Its translation: CASSPPAGSTDTQYF.

This rearrangement joins TRBV24-1 to TRBJ2-3; 12 bases match TRBD2. Germline V gene sequence: CDR1 KGHDR, CDR2 SFDVKD. The J segment lost 4 bases and the V segment lost 4 bases, leaving 11 bases of the junction unmatched. The length of the CDR3 is 18 residues. The CDR3, as DNA: TGTGCCACCAGTGACCCTAGCGGGAGGGCCGGATTCCCAGATACGCAGTATTTT. Its translation: CATSDPSGRAGFPDTQYF.

V and J are TRBV7-9 and TRBJ2-3, with 10 bases lining up with TRBD2. Losses at the gene ends were 3 bases for V and 4 bases for J; bases not matched to a gene: 4. This CDR3 is 15 amino acids long. The germline V gene has CDR1 SEHNR and CDR2 FQNEAQ (reference sequence). CDR3 sequence: CASSFSGGSSDTQYF. The DNA for the CDR3 is TGTGCCAGCAGCTTTAGCGGGGGGAGTTCAGATACGCAGTATTTT. The full variable domain, its missing parts supplied by reference TRBV7-9 and TRBJ2-3, is DTGVSQNPRHKITKRGQNVTFRCDPISEHNRLYWYRQTLGQGPEFLTYFQNEAQLEKSRLLSDRFSAERPKGSFSTLEIQRTEQGDSAMYLCASSFSGGSSDTQYFGPGTRLTVL.